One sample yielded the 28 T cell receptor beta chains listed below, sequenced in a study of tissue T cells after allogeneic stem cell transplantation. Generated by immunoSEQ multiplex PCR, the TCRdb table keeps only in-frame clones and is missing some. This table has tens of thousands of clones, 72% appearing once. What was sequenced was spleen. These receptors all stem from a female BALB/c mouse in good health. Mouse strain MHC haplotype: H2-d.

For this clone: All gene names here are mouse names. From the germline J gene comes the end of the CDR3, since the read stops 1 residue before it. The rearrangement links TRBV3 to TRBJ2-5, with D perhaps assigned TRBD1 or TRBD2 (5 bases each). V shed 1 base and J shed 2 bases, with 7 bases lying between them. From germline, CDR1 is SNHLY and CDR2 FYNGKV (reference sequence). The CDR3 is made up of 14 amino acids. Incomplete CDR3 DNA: TGTGCCAGCAGCTTAGGGGGCGGCCAAGACACCCAGTAC. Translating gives CASSLGGGQDTQY. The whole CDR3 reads CASSLGGGQDTQYF.

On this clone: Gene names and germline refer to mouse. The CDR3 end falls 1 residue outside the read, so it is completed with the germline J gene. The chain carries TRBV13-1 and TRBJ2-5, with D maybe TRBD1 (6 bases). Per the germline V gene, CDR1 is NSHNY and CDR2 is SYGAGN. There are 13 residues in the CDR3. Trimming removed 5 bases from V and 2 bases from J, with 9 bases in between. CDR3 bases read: TGTGCCAGCAGACGGGACATCCAAGACACCCAGTAC. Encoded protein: CASRRDIQDTQY. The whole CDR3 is CASRRDIQDTQYF.

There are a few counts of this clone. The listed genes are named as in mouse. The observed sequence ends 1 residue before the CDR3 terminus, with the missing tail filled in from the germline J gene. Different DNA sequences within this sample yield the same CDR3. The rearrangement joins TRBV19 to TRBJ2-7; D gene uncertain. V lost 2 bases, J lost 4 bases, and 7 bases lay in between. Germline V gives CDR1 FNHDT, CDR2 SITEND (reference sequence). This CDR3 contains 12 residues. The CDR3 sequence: CASSIGKYEQYF. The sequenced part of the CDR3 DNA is TGTGCCAGCAGTATCGGGAAATATGAACAGTAC.

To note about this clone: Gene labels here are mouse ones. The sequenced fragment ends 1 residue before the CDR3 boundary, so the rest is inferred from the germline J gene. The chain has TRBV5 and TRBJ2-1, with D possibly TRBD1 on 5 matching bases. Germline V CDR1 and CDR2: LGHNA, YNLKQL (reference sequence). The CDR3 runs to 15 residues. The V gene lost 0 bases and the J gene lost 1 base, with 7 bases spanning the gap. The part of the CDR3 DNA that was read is TGTGCCAGCAGCCAAGAGTCAGGGAACTATGCTGAGCAGTTC. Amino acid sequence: CASSQESGNYAEQF. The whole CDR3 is CASSQESGNYAEQFF.

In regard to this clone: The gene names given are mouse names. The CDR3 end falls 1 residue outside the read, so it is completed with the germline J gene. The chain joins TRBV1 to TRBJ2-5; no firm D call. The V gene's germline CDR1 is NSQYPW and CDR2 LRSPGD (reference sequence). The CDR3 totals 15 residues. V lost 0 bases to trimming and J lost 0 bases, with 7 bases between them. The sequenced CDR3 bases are TGCACCTGCAGTGCAGATTGGAATAACCAAGACACCCAGTAC. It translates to CTCSADWNNQDTQY. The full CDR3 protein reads CTCSADWNNQDTQYF.

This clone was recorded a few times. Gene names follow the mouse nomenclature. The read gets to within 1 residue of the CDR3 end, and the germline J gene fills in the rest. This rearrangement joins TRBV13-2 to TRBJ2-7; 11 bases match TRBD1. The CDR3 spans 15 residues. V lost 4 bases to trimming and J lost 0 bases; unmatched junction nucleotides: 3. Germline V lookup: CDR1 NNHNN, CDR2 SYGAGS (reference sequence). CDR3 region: CASGPGQGVSYEQYF. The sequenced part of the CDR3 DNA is TGTGCCAGCGGTCCGGGACAGGGGGTCTCCTATGAACAGTAC.

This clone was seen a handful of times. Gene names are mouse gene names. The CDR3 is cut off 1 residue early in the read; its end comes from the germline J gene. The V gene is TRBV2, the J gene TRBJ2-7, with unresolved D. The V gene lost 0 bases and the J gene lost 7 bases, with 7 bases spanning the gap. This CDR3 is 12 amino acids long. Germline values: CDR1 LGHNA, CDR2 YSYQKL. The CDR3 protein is CASSQEGREQYF. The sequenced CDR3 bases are TGTGCCAGCAGCCAAGAGGGGAGAGAACAGTAC.

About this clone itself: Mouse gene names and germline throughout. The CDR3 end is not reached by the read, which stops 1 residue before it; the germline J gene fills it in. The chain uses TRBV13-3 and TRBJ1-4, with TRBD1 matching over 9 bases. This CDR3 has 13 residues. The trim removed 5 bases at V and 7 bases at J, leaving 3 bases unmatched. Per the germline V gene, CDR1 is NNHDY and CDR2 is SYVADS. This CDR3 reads CASRDRGPERLFF. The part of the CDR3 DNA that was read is TGTGCCAGCAGGGACAGGGGACCCGAAAGATTATTT.

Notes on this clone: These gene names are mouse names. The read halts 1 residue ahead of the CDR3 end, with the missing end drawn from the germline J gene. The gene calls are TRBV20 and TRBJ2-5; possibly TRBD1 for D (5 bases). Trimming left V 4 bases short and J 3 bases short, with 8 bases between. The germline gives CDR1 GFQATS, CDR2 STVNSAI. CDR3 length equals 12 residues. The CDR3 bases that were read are TGTGGTGCTAAAGGACAACAAGACACCCAGTAC. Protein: CGAKGQQDTQY. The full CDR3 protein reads CGAKGQQDTQYF. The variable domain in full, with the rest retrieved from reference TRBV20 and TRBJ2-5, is GALVYQYPRRTICKSGTSMRMECQAVGFQATSVAWYRQSPQKTFELIALSTVNSAIKYEQNFTQEKFPISHPNLSFSSMTVLNAYLEDRGLYLCGAKGQQDTQYFGPGTRLLVL.

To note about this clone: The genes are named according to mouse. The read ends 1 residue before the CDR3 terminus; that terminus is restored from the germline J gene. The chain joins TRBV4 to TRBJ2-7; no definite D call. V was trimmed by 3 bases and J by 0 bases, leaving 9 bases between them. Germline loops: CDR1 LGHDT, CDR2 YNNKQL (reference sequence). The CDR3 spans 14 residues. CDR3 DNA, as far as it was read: TGTGCCAGCAGCTACGGCAAAACCTCCTATGAACAGTAC. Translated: CASSYGKTSYEQY. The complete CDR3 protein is CASSYGKTSYEQYF.

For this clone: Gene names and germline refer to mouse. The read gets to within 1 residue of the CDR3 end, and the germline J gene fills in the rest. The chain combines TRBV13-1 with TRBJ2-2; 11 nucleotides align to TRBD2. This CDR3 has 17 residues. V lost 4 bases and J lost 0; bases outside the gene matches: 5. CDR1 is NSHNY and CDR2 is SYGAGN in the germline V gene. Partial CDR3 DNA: TGTGCCAGCAGTAATGACTGGGGGGGTTCAAACACCGGGCAGCTCTAC. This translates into CASSNDWGGSNTGQLY. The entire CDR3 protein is CASSNDWGGSNTGQLYF.

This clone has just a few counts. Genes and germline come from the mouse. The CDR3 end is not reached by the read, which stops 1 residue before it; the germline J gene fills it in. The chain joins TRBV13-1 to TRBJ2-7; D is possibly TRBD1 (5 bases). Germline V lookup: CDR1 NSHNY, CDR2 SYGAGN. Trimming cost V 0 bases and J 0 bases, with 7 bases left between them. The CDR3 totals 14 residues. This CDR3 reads CASSDEGSSYEQYF. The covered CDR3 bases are TGTGCCAGCAGTGATGAGGGGAGCTCCTATGAACAGTAC.

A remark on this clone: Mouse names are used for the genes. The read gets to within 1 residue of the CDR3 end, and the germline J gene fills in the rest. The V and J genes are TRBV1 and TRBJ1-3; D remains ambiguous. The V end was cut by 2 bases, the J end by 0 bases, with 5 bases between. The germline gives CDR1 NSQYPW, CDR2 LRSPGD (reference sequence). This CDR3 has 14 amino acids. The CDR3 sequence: CTCSASNSGNTLYF. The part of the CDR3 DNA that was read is TGCACCTGCAGTGCATCTAATTCTGGAAATACGCTCTAT.

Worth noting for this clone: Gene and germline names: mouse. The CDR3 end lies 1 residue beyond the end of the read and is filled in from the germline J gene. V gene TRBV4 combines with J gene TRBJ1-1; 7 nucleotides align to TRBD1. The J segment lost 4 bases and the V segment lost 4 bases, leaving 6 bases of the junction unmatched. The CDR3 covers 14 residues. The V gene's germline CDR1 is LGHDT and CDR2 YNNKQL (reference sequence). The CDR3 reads CASSSRDRRTEVFF. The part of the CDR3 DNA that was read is TGTGCCAGCAGCTCCCGGGACAGACGCACAGAAGTCTTC.

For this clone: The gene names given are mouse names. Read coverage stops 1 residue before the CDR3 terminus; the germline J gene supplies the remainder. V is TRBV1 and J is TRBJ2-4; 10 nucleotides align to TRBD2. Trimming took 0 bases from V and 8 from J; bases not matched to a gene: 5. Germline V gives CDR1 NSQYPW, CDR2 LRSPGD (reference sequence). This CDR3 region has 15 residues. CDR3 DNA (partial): TGCACCTGCAGTGCAGAAGGGGACTGGGGATCCACCTTGTAC. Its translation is CTCSAEGDWGSTLY. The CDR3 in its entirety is CTCSAEGDWGSTLYF.

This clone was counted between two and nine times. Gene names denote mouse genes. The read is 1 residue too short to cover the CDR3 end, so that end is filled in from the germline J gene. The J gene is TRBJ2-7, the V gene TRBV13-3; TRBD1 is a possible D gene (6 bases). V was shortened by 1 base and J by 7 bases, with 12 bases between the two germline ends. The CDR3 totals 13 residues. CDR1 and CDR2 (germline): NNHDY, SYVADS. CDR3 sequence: CASSDHRVGEQYF. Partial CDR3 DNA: TGTGCCAGCAGTGATCACAGGGTCGGCGAACAGTAC.

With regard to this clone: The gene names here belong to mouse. CDR3 protein: CASSQDRVNYAEQFF. CDR3 DNA (partial): TGTGCCAGCAGCCAAGATAGGGTTAACTATGCTGAGCAGTTC. V usage is TRBV5 and J usage is TRBJ2-1; no firm D call. With the read ending 1 residue before the CDR3 end, the germline J gene is used to fill in that end. The germline V gene encodes CDR1 LGHNA and CDR2 YNLKQL (reference sequence). This CDR3 region has 15 residues. Trimming stripped 0 bases from V and 0 bases from J, with 6 bases between.

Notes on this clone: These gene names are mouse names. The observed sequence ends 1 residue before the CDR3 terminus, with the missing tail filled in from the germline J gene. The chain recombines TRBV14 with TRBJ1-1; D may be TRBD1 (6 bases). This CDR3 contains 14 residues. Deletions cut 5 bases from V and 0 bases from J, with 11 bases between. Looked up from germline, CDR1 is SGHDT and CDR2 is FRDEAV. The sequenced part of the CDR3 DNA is TGTGCCAGCAGACCGGGACACACAAACACAGAAGTCTTC. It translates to CASRPGHTNTEVF. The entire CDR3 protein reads CASRPGHTNTEVFF.

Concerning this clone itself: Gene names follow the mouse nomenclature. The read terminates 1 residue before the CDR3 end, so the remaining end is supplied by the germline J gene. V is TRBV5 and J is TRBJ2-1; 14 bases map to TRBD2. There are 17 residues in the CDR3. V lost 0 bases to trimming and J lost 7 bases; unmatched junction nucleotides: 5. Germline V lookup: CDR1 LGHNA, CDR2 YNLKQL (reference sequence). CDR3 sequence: CASSQDGTGGARAEQFF. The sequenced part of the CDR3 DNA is TGTGCCAGCAGCCAAGATGGGACTGGGGGGGCGCGGGCTGAGCAGTTC.

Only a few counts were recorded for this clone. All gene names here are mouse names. Here the CDR3 reads CASSFVGYEQYF. The CDR3 bases that were read are TGTGCCAGCAGTTTCGTGGGTTATGAACAGTAC. This rearrangement joins TRBV14 to TRBJ2-7; D remains ambiguous. The CDR3 is cut off 1 residue early in the read; its end comes from the germline J gene. The germline gives CDR1 SGHDT, CDR2 FRDEAV. The V and J ends lost 1 base and 4 bases respectively, with 6 bases between them. The CDR3 has 12 residues. Variable domain in full (rest from reference TRBV14 and TRBJ2-7): EAGVTQSPRYAVLQEGQAVSFWCDPISGHDTLYWYQQPRDQGPQLLVYFRDEAVIDNSQLPSDRFSAVRPKGTNSTLKIQSAKQGDTATYLCASSFVGYEQYFGPGTRLTVL.

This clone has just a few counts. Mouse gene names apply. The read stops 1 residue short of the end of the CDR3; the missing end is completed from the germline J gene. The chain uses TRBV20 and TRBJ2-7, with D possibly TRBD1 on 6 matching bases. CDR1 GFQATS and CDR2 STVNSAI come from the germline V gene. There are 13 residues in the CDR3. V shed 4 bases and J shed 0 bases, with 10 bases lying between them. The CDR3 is CGATRDISYEQYF. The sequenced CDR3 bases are TGTGGTGCTACCCGGGACATCTCCTATGAACAGTAC.

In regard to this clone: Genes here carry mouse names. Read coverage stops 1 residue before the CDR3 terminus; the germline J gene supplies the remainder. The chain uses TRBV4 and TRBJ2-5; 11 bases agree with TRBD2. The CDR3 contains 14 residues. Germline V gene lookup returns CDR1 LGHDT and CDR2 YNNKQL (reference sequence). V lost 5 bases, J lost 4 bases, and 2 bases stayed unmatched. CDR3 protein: CASSRDWGKDTQYF. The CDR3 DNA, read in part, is TGTGCCAGCAGCAGGGACTGGGGGAAAGACACCCAGTAC. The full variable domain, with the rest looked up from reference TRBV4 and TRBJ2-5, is ETAVFQTPNYHVTQVGNEVSFNCKQTLGHDTMYWYKQDSKKLLKIMFSYNNKQLIVNETVPRRFSPQSSDKAHLNLRIKSVEPEDSAVYLCASSRDWGKDTQYFGPGTRLLVL.

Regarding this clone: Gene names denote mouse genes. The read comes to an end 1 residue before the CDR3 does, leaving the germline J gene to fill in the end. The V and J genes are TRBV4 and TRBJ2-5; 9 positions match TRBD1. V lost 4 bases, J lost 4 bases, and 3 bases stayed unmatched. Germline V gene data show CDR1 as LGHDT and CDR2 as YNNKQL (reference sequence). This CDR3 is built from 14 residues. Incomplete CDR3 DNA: TGTGCCAGCAGCTGGGACAGGGAAGAAGACACCCAGTAC. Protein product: CASSWDREEDTQY. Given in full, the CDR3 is CASSWDREEDTQYF.

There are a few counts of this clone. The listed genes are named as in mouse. CDR3 in amino acids: CAWSLRPSGSDYTF. CDR3 DNA, as far as it was read: TGTGCCTGGAGTCTACGGCCCTCAGGTTCCGACTACACC. V and J are TRBV31 and TRBJ1-2; D remains ambiguous. The sequence runs out 1 residue before the end of the CDR3; the remainder is reconstructed from the germline J gene. Looked up from germline, CDR1 is GKSSPN and CDR2 is SITVG. V shed 0 bases and J shed 5 bases, with 13 bases lying between them. CDR3 size: 14 residues.

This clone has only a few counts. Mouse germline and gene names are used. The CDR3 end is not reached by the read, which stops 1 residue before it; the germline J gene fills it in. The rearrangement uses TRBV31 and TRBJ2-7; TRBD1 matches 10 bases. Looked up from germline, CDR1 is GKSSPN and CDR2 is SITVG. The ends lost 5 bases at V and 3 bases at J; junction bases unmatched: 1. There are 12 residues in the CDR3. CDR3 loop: CAWGDRGYEQYF. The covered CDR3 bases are TGTGCCTGGGGGGACAGGGGCTATGAACAGTAC.

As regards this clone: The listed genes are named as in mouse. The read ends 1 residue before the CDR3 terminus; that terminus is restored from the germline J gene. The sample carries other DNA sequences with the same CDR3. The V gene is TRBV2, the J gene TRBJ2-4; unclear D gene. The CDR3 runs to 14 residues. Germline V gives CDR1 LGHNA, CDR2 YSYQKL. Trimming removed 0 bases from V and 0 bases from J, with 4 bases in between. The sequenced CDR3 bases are TGTGCCAGCAGCCAAGACGGTAGTCAAAACACCTTGTAC. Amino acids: CASSQDGSQNTLY. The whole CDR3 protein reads CASSQDGSQNTLYF.

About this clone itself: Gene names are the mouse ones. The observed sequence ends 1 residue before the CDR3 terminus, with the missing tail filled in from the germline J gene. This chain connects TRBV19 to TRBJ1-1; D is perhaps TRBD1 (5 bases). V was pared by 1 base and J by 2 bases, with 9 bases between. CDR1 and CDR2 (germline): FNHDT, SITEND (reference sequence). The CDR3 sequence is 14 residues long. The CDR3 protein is CASSIRGHNTEVFF. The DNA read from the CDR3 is TGTGCCAGCAGTATAAGGGGTCATAACACAGAAGTCTTC.

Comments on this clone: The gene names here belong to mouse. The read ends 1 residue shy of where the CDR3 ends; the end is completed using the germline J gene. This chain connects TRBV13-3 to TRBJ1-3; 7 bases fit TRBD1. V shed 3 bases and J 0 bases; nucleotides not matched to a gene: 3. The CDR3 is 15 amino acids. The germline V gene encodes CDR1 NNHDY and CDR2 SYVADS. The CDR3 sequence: CASSVQGVSGNTLYF. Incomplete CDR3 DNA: TGTGCCAGCAGTGTGCAGGGGGTTTCTGGAAATACGCTCTAT.